This passage covers 29 T cell receptor beta chains from one sample sequenced in a study of T cells after yellow fever vaccination. One entry per CDR3 protein results from TCRdb running MiXCR on the 5' RACE reads. The sample shows 68,000 or so distinct CDR3 sequences, about 6% of them seen only once. Sequencing was performed on CD8+ T cells sorted from PBMCs, taken 35 to 50 days after the first yellow fever vaccination. The receptors originated from a man between 18 and 35 years old who received the YFV17D yellow fever vaccine.

This clonotype was recorded at least ten times. The gene calls are TRBV3-1 and TRBJ1-1; perhaps TRBD1 as D (6 bases). V shed 0 bases and J shed 4 bases, with 15 bases lying between them. The CDR3 has 16 amino acids. Germline loops: CDR1 LGHDT, CDR2 YNNKEL (reference sequence). The CDR3 is CASSQDREGGVTEAFF. Written as DNA, the CDR3 is TGTGCCAGCAGCCAAGATCGTGAAGGGGGAGTCACTGAAGCTTTCTTT.

This clonotype has a count of ten or more. This chain uses TRBV12-3 or TRBV12-4 with TRBJ2-3, with a possible D match to TRBD1 (7 bases). The CDR3 length is 13 residues. Trimming took 5 bases from V and 4 from J, leaving 10 bases between them. In DNA form, the CDR3 reads TGTGCCAGCAGTCAGGGGGGACCAGATACGCAGTATTTT. Amino acids: CASSQGGPDTQYF.

V usage is TRBV6-1 and J usage is TRBJ2-6, with TRBD1 identical over 7 bases. CDR1 MNHNS and CDR2 SASEGT come from the germline V gene. V gave up 4 bases and J gave up 2 bases; unmatched junction bases: 2. This CDR3 region has 15 residues. CDR3 in DNA: TGTGCCAGCAGTGCTACAGGGGCTGGGGCCAACGTCCTGACTTTC. This gives the protein CASSATGAGANVLTF.

This clonotype was observed many times. The chain joins TRBV4-1 to TRBJ2-2; D may be TRBD2 (6 bases). The CDR3 is 14 amino acids. The V and J ends lost 4 bases and 4 bases respectively, with 10 bases between them. Germline values: CDR1 MGHRA, CDR2 YSYEKL. This CDR3 is CASSPTGVTGELFF. The CDR3 DNA is TGCGCCAGCAGCCCTACGGGGGTCACCGGGGAGCTGTTTTTT.

This clonotype was counted between two and nine times. The chain recombines TRBV29-1 with TRBJ2-3; 12 bases map to TRBD2. CDR1 SQVTM and CDR2 ANQGSEA come from the germline V gene. CDR3 length: 14 amino acids. Germline trimming cut 5 bases from V and 6 bases from J; bases unmatched to any gene: 6. The CDR3 protein is CSVRLAGAWDTQYF. The CDR3 nucleotides read TGCAGCGTTCGACTAGCGGGGGCTTGGGATACGCAGTATTTT.

This clonotype was picked up a small number of times. The chain employs TRBV15 and TRBJ1-2, with D possibly being TRBD1 (5 bases). The length of the CDR3 is 14 residues. V was shortened by 1 base and J by 6 bases, with 12 bases between the two germline ends. CDR1 is LNHNV, CDR2 YYDKDF, per germline (reference sequence). CDR3 in amino acids: CATSRAGKGNGYTF. CDR3 DNA sequence: TGTGCCACCAGCAGAGCGGGGAAGGGGAATGGCTACACCTTC.

This clonotype was counted many times. The chain employs TRBV7-9 and TRBJ2-7; the D gene is possibly TRBD2 (7 bases). Deletions cut 7 bases from V and 2 bases from J, with 12 bases between. Germline CDR1 reads SEHNR; CDR2 reads FQNEAQ (reference sequence). This CDR3 contains 13 residues. This CDR3 reads CASTGGDTYEQYF. CDR3 DNA sequence: TGTGCCAGCACGGGGGGCGATACCTACGAGCAGTACTTC.

This clonotype has a handful of counts. The V and J genes are TRBV7-2 and TRBJ1-2; 7 bases align to TRBD1. The CDR3 has 15 residues. The junction had 9 bases not matched to a gene; V was cut back by 5 bases and J by 3 bases. Germline CDR1 SGHTA, CDR2 FQGNSA. CDR3 DNA: TGTGCCAGCAGCCCCCTGACAGGGAATTACTATGGCTACACCTTC. Translating it yields CASSPLTGNYYGYTF. Supplemented by reference TRBV7-2 and TRBJ1-2, the full variable domain reads GAGVSQSPSNKVTEKGKDVELRCDPISGHTALYWYRQSLGQGLEFLIYFQGNSAPDKSGLPSDRFSAERTGGSVSTLTIQRTQQEDSAVYLCASSPLTGNYYGYTFGSGTRLTVV.

This clonotype has ten or more counts. The J gene is TRBJ2-2, the V gene TRBV5-1; 12 bases fit TRBD2. From germline, CDR1 is SGHRS and CDR2 YFSETQ. With V trimmed by 1 base and J by 0 bases, 4 bases remained unmatched. The CDR3 spans 18 residues. DNA for the CDR3: TGCGCCAGCAGCTTGTCTAGCGGGGGGGCCGCGAACACCGGGGAGCTGTTTTTT. It yields the protein CASSLSSGGAANTGELFF. The entire variable domain, with the rest obtained from reference TRBV5-1 and TRBJ2-2, is as follows: KAGVTQTPRYLIKTRGQQVTLSCSPISGHRSVSWYQQTPGQGLQFLFEYFSETQRNKGNFPGRFSGRQFSNSRSEMNVSTLELGDSALYLCASSLSSGGAANTGELFFGEGSRLTVL.

The sample holds many counts of this clonotype. The rearrangement joins TRBV28 to TRBJ1-1, with D unresolved. CDR3 length equals 14 residues. The V and J ends lost 6 bases and 4 bases respectively, with 15 bases between them. CDR1 is MDHEN, CDR2 SYDVKM, per germline. CDR3 loop: CASSPPVRGTEAFF. The CDR3 DNA is TGTGCCAGCAGCCCCCCCGTCAGAGGCACTGAAGCTTTCTTT.

This clonotype was observed many times. The chain couples TRBV6-2 or TRBV6-3 to TRBJ2-3; D uncertain. Germline V gene lookup returns CDR1 MNHEY and CDR2 SVGEGT. The CDR3 covers 15 residues. V lost 9 bases to trimming and J lost 3 bases, with 19 bases between them. Here the CDR3 reads CASHVGSDTTDTQYF. CDR3 DNA: TGTGCCAGTCACGTGGGATCAGACACGACAGATACGCAGTATTTT.

The table lists this clonotype with a few counts. This rearrangement joins TRBV6-1 to TRBJ2-7; D remains unclear. This CDR3 is 17 amino acids long. In germline, CDR1 is MNHNS, CDR2 SASEGT. Trimming took 2 bases from V and 6 from J, leaving 23 bases between them. The CDR3 bases are TGTGCCAGCAGTGAACCCGACAACCATGCCGTTTCCCCCGAGCAGTACTTC. This sequence encodes CASSEPDNHAVSPEQYF.

In its sample, this clonotype was seen a few times. The chain joins TRBV7-9 to TRBJ1-1; no clear D gene. The length of the CDR3 is 11 residues. The germline V gene has CDR1 SEHNR and CDR2 FQNEAQ (reference sequence). The V end lost 5 bases, the J end lost 6 bases, and 7 bases lay between the germline ends. Here the CDR3 DNA reads TGTGCCAGCAGCCGTGAACCTGAAGCTTTCTTT. Translation gives CASSREPEAFF.

Ten or more counts support this clonotype. The J gene is TRBJ2-7, the V gene TRBV2, with 7 bases aligning to TRBD1. The J segment lost 4 bases and the V segment lost 7 bases, leaving 7 bases of the junction unmatched. The length of the CDR3 is 13 residues. Germline V gene data show CDR1 as SNHLY and CDR2 as FYNNEI. CDR3 nucleotides: TGTGCCAGCATCGCCGGGACAGCATACGAGCAGTACTTC. Protein product: CASIAGTAYEQYF. The full variable domain, rest sourced from reference TRBV2 and TRBJ2-7, is EPEVTQTPSHQVTQMGQEVILRCVPISNHLYFYWYRQILGQKVEFLVSFYNNEISEKSEIFDDQFSVERPDGSNFTLKIRSTKLEDSAMYFCASIAGTAYEQYFGPGTRLTVT.

This clonotype has ten or more counts. At one of its ends the junction is not consistent with the germline gene, which may arise from a read error. The rearrangement uses TRBV12-3 or TRBV12-4 and TRBJ2-1; TRBD1 or TRBD2 may be the D gene (5 bases each). This CDR3 is built from 11 residues. CDR3 in amino acids: CDSSPGPQQFF. The CDR3, as DNA: TGTGACAGCAGTCCGGGACCCCAGCAGTTCTTC.

This clonotype was picked up many times. The chain recombines TRBV9 with TRBJ2-1; 11 bases line up with TRBD1. CDR3 length: 15 amino acids. J was trimmed by 7 bases and V by 0 bases; bases with no gene match: 3. Germline CDR1 and CDR2: SGDLS and YYNGEE. CDR3 DNA sequence: TGTGCCAGCAGCGTAGTCGGGACAGGGGGGAATGAGCAGTTCTTC. This encodes CASSVVGTGGNEQFF.

The CDR3 here is CASSPGQGRKDGELFF. DNA of the CDR3: TGTGCCAGCAGCCCAGGACAGGGTAGGAAGGACGGGGAGCTGTTTTTT. The rearrangement joins TRBV7-9 to TRBJ2-2; TRBD1 matches 8 bases. This CDR3 contains 16 residues. V was clipped by 5 bases and J by 7 bases; unmatched bases: 12. Germline values: CDR1 SEHNR, CDR2 FQNEAQ (reference sequence).

This chain connects TRBV7-9 to TRBJ2-7; 10 nucleotides line up with TRBD2. This CDR3 is built from 16 residues. After removal of 5 bases from V and 1 base from J, the junction contained 8 bases not matched to a gene. Germline CDR1 is SEHNR and CDR2 is FQNEAQ (reference sequence). CDR3 amino acids: CASSPGLGLASYEQYV. The DNA for the CDR3 is TGTGCCAGCAGCCCTGGGCTGGGACTAGCGTCCTACGAGCAGTACGTC.

This clonotype was counted ten times or more. CDR3 protein: CSARGWIARRNTEAFF. For the CDR3, the DNA is TGCAGTGCTAGAGGTTGGATCGCCCGCCGGAACACTGAAGCTTTCTTT. The genes are TRBV20-1 and TRBJ1-1; D unresolved. Per germline, CDR1 DFQATT and CDR2 SNEGSKA (reference sequence). V was cut by 1 base and J by 1 base, with 16 bases left in between. This CDR3 is 16 amino acids long.

This clonotype turned up a few times. The chain joins TRBV4-2 to TRBJ2-3; D possibly corresponds to TRBD1 (5 bases). The ends were cut back, 8 bases at V and 2 bases at J, with 11 bases in the middle. Germline CDR1 reads LGHNA; CDR2 reads YNFKEQ. There are 13 residues in the CDR3. CDR3 coding DNA: TGTGCCAGCCGACAGTCAATCACAGATACGCAGTATTTT. It yields the protein CASRQSITDTQYF.

This clonotype was counted at least ten times. The rearrangement uses TRBV27 and TRBJ1-5; D is perhaps TRBD1 (6 bases). V was clipped by 4 bases and J by 4 bases, with 17 bases between them. The germline V gene has CDR1 MNHEY and CDR2 SMNVEV (reference sequence). The CDR3 totals 16 residues. In DNA form, the CDR3 reads TGTGCCAGCAGTTCCCAGGGGCCGCTTCGGAATCAGCCCCAGCATTTT. It is translated as CASSSQGPLRNQPQHF.

This chain joins TRBV12-3 or TRBV12-4 and TRBJ1-3; perhaps TRBD1 as D (6 bases). CDR3 length: 14 residues. V lost 10 bases and J 4 bases, leaving 17 bases between the germline ends. This CDR3 reads CATRRGHKGNTIYF. CDR3 DNA: TGTGCCACCCGGCGGGGGCATAAGGGAAACACCATATATTTT.

In its sample, this clonotype was seen many times. The genes are TRBV5-5 and TRBJ2-5; D possibly corresponds to TRBD1 (6 bases). The CDR3 consists of 15 residues. Looked up from germline, CDR1 is SGHKS and CDR2 is YYEKEE (reference sequence). Trimming stripped 4 bases from V and 2 bases from J, with 15 bases between. The CDR3 here is CASSQGTNFQETQYF. DNA of the CDR3: TGTGCCAGCAGCCAGGGGACGAATTTTCAAGAGACCCAGTACTTC.

A few counts support this clonotype. The V and J genes are TRBV21-1 and TRBJ1-5; TRBD1 is taken as the D call from the table, unchecked against the DNA. TRBV21-1 is annotated as a pseudogene. This CDR3 contains 17 residues. The CDR3 DNA reads as TGTGCCAGCAGCCTACAAGGGGGGGGCAGGGGCAATCAGCCCCAGCATTTT. Translating it yields CASSLQGGGRGNQPQHF.

This chain connects TRBV7-9 to TRBJ2-1; tentatively, D is TRBD2 (5 bases). This CDR3 is built from 17 residues. CDR1 is SEHNR, CDR2 FQNEAQ, per germline (reference sequence). V was trimmed by 3 bases and J by 0 bases, leaving 15 bases between them. CDR3 bases: TGTGCCAGCAGCTTTCCTTTGAGGGAGAGCTCCTACAATGAGCAGTTCTTC. Translating it yields CASSFPLRESSYNEQFF.

There are a few counts of this clonotype. The rearrangement uses TRBV7-6 and TRBJ2-3; D not resolved. Germline CDR1 and CDR2: SGHVS and FNYEAQ. Trimming pared 1 base from V and 0 bases from J, leaving 5 bases between. The CDR3 runs to 14 residues. In DNA, the CDR3 is TGTGCCAGCAGCTTAGTAGGGAGCACAGATACGCAGTATTTT. It yields the protein CASSLVGSTDTQYF.

This chain links TRBV7-9 with TRBJ1-2, with D hard to call. The CDR3 sequence is 15 residues long. V was cut by 5 bases and J by 3 bases, with 16 bases left in between. CDR1 is SEHNR, CDR2 FQNEAQ, per germline (reference sequence). The chain's CDR3 is CASSPLMGLDYGYTF. The CDR3 bases are TGTGCCAGCAGCCCCCTTATGGGGTTGGACTATGGCTACACCTTC.

This clonotype was recorded at least ten times. The genes are TRBV24-1 and TRBJ1-2; the match to TRBD1 covers 12 bases. The V gene's germline CDR1 is KGHDR and CDR2 SFDVKD. V gave up 10 bases and J gave up 5 bases; unmatched junction bases: 13. This CDR3 contains 16 residues. CDR3 sequence: CATQGLGTGGFYGYTF. Written as DNA, the CDR3 is TGTGCCACTCAGGGGCTTGGGACAGGGGGCTTTTATGGCTACACCTTC.

This clonotype was counted many times. The V call is TRBV10-2, the J call TRBJ1-2; D gene ambiguous. V was pared by 2 bases and J by 4 bases, with 8 bases between. From germline, CDR1 is WSHSY and CDR2 SAAADI. The length of the CDR3 is 13 residues. The CDR3 region is CASSELRTYGYTF. Written as DNA, the CDR3 is TGCGCCAGCAGTGAGCTCAGGACCTATGGCTACACCTTC.